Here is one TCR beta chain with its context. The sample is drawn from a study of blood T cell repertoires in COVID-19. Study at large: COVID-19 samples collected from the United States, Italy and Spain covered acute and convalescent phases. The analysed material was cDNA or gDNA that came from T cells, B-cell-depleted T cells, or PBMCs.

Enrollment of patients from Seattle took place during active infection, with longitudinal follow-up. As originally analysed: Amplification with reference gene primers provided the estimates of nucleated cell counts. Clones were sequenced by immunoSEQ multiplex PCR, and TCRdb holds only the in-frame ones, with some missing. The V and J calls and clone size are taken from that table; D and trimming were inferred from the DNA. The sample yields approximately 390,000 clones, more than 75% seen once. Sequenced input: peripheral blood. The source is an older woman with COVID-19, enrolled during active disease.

The CDR3 bases are TGTGCCAGTAGCGGGGGGGTGACCTACGAGCAGTACTTC. It encodes CASSGGVTYEQYF. The V and J genes are TRBV6-5 and TRBJ2-7; 11 bases are a match to TRBD2. The V gene's germline CDR1 is MNHEY and CDR2 SVGAGI. V dropped 9 bases and J dropped 2; count of bases not matched to a gene: 3. CDR3 length equals 13 residues.